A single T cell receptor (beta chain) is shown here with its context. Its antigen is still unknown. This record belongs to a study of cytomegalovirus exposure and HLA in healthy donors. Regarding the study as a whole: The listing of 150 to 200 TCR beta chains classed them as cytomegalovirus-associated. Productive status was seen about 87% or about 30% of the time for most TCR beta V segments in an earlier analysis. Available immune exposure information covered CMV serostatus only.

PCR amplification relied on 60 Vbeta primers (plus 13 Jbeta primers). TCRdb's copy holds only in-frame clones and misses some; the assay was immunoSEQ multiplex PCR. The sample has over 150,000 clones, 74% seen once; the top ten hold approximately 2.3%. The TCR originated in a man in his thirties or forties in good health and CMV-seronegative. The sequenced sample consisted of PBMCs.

CDR3 in DNA: TGTGCCAGCAGCCCTCTTGCGGGGGCGACTGAAGCTTTCTTT. It encodes CASSPLAGATEAFF. This rearrangement joins TRBV9 to TRBJ1-1; a weak D match, TRBD1 (6 bases). Trimming took 4 bases from V and 5 from J, leaving 15 bases between them. The CDR3 runs 14 residues. CDR1 and CDR2 from the germline V gene are SGDLS and YYNGEE. The entire variable domain, with the rest obtained from reference TRBV9 and TRBJ1-1, is as follows: DSGVTQTPKHLITATGQRVTLRCSPRSGDLSVYWYQQSLDQGLQFLIQYYNGEERAKGNILERFSAQQFPDLHSELNLSSLELGDSALYFCASSPLAGATEAFFGQGTRLTVV.